This is a list of T cell receptor beta chains from one sample in a study of T cell responses to AZD1222 COVID-19 vaccine. Assay used: immunoSEQ multiplex PCR; TCRdb lists only in-frame clones, some missing. The sample has more than 80,000 clones, 80% to 95% seen once. The sequenced sample was peripheral blood, obtained 28 days after the second AZD1222 dose. These receptors all stem from an adult who received the AZD1222 COVID-19 vaccine. Each CDR3 is given with its conserved first and last residue. The D gene is left open where the match is weak. Only part of the rows carry a size: once, few, many, or a class if the clone is expanded.

V: TRBV2; D: -; size: -; J: TRBJ1-5; CDR3: CASRKGENQPQHF; DNA: TGTGCCAGCAGGAAGGGAGAAAATCAGCCCCAGCATTTT
V: TRBV4-2; D: TRBD1; size: -; J: TRBJ1-4; CDR3: CASSRGASSTGEEKLFF; DNA: TGTGCCAGCAGCCGGGGGGCGAGTTCGACAGGGGAAGAAAAACTGTTTTTT
V: TRBV28; D: TRBD1; size: few; J: TRBJ2-7; CDR3: CASSSHLGTGVYEQYF; DNA: TGTGCCAGCAGTTCTCACCTCGGGACAGGGGTTTACGAGCAGTACTTC
V: TRBV5-4; D: TRBD1; size: -; J: TRBJ1-2; CDR3: CASSSGTGVYGYTF; DNA: TGTGCCAGCAGCTCCGGGACAGGGGTTTATGGCTACACCTTC
V: TRBV12-5; D: -; size: -; J: TRBJ1-4; CDR3: CASGLGTRGRDEKLFF; DNA: TGTGCTAGTGGTTTGGGGACCCGCGGGAGGGATGAAAAACTGTTTTTT
V: TRBV2; D: -; size: -; J: TRBJ1-2; CDR3: CASMAGGSTYGYTF; DNA: TGTGCCAGCATGGCGGGAGGGTCCACTTATGGCTACACCTTC
V: TRBV29-1; D: -; size: -; J: TRBJ1-5; CDR3: CSVEDQQGSPQHF; DNA: TGCAGCGTTGAAGATCAACAGGGATCGCCCCAGCATTTT
V: TRBV6-2/TRBV6-3; D: -; size: -; J: TRBJ2-5; CDR3: CASSYGIQETQYF; DNA: TGTGCCAGCAGTTACGGCATACAAGAGACCCAGTACTTC
V: TRBV15; D: -; size: -; J: TRBJ1-2; CDR3: CATSRDFGRGGGGYTF; DNA: TGTGCCACCAGCAGAGATTTCGGGAGGGGAGGAGGGGGCTACACCTTC
V: TRBV27; D: TRBD2; size: -; J: TRBJ2-7; CDR3: CASSLSGGNYEQYF; DNA: TGTGCCAGCAGTTTGTCGGGGGGTAACTACGAGCAGTACTTC
V: TRBV14; D: -; size: -; J: TRBJ1-6; CDR3: CASSQGQGNSPLHF; DNA: TGTGCCAGCAGCCAAGGGCAGGGGAATTCACCCCTCCACTTT
V: TRBV28; D: -; size: -; J: TRBJ2-1; CDR3: CASSNGNSSYNEQFF; DNA: TGTGCCAGCAGCAACGGTAACAGCTCCTACAATGAGCAGTTCTTC
V: TRBV19; D: -; size: once; J: TRBJ1-4; CDR3: CASSIGRRGNEKLFF; DNA: TGTGCCAGTAGTATAGGTCGGCGAGGTAATGAAAAACTGTTTTTT
V: TRBV6-1; D: -; size: -; J: TRBJ1-2; CDR3: CASSDGGADYGYTF; DNA: TGTGCCAGCAGTGATGGGGGGGCGGACTATGGCTACACCTTC
V: TRBV28; D: TRBD1; size: -; J: TRBJ1-5; CDR3: CASSLSQGAGQPQHF; DNA: TGTGCCAGCAGTTTGTCGCAGGGGGCAGGGCAGCCCCAGCATTTT
V: TRBV6-2/TRBV6-3; D: TRBD2; size: -; J: TRBJ2-3; CDR3: CASSRGGSTDTQYF; DNA: TGTGCCAGCAGCCGGGGGGGTAGCACAGATACGCAGTATTTT
V: TRBV7-2; D: -; size: -; J: TRBJ1-1; CDR3: CASSFHGLGQNTEAFF; DNA: TGTGCCAGCAGCTTTCATGGTCTGGGACAAAACACTGAAGCTTTCTTT
V: TRBV5-6; D: -; size: -; J: TRBJ2-7; CDR3: CASSSPPSAASYEQYF; DNA: TGTGCCAGCAGCTCTCCCCCTTCTGCGGCCTCCTACGAGCAGTACTTC
V: TRBV19; D: TRBD1; size: few; J: TRBJ2-3; CDR3: CASGGQGAGDTQYF; DNA: TGTGCCAGTGGGGGACAGGGGGCGGGAGATACGCAGTATTTT
V: TRBV4-3; D: -; size: once; J: TRBJ1-2; CDR3: CASSQGTNVYGYTF; DNA: TGCGCCAGCAGCCAAGGGACAAACGTTTATGGCTACACCTTC
V: TRBV6-5; D: -; size: once; J: TRBJ1-6; CDR3: CASSYSGGLNSPLHF; DNA: TGTGCCAGCAGTTACTCGGGGGGCCTTAATTCACCCCTCCACTTT
V: TRBV7-2; D: -; size: -; J: TRBJ2-7; CDR3: CASSLAGTGIEREQYF; DNA: TGTGCCAGCAGCTTAGCGGGTACAGGGATTGAGCGCGAGCAGTACTTC
V: TRBV5-8; D: -; size: -; J: TRBJ2-7; CDR3: CASSLLSGLPYEQYF; DNA: TGTGCCAGCAGCTTGTTGTCGGGACTGCCATACGAGCAGTACTTC
V: TRBV5-1; D: -; size: -; J: TRBJ1-3; CDR3: CASSLDGQSSSGNTIYF; DNA: TGCGCCAGCAGCTTGGATGGACAGTCGAGCTCTGGAAACACCATATATTTT
V: TRBV5-1; D: TRBD1; size: -; J: TRBJ1-2; CDR3: CASSPGQGVDGYTF; DNA: TGCGCCAGCAGCCCGGGACAGGGGGTTGATGGCTACACCTTC
V: TRBV7-2; D: -; size: -; J: TRBJ2-7; CDR3: CASSLGGISYEQYF; DNA: TGTGCCAGCAGCTTAGGTGGAATCTCCTACGAGCAGTACTTC
V: TRBV28; D: -; size: -; J: TRBJ1-5; CDR3: CASKSPRAGGNQPQHF; DNA: TGTGCGAGTAAATCGCCCAGGGCGGGCGGCAATCAGCCCCAGCATTTT
V: TRBV7-9; D: -; size: -; J: TRBJ1-2; CDR3: CASSLERENYGYTF; DNA: TGTGCCAGCAGCTTAGAACGGGAGAACTATGGCTACACCTTC
V: TRBV5-6; D: TRBD1; size: once; J: TRBJ1-6; CDR3: CASSSNRGRSPLHF; DNA: TGTGCCAGCAGCTCAAACAGGGGCCGCTCACCCCTCCACTTT
V: TRBV25-1; D: -; size: -; J: TRBJ1-2; CDR3: CASSPHSGAANYGYTF; DNA: TGTGCCAGCAGTCCACATAGTGGGGCCGCTAACTATGGCTACACCTTC
V: TRBV28; D: -; size: -; J: TRBJ1-3; CDR3: CASSLLLSGNTIYF; DNA: TGTGCCAGCAGTTTACTCCTGTCCGGAAACACCATATATTTT
V: TRBV5-1; D: -; size: once; J: TRBJ1-6; CDR3: CASSLDLVNSPLHF; DNA: TGCGCCAGCAGCTTGGACCTGGTAAATTCACCCCTCCACTTT
V: TRBV18; D: TRBD2; size: -; J: TRBJ2-2; CDR3: CASSPPGLAGGTSTGELFF; DNA: TGTGCCAGCTCACCACCTGGCCTAGCGGGCGGGACGAGTACCGGGGAGCTGTTTTTT
V: TRBV6-5; D: -; size: -; J: TRBJ1-2; CDR3: CASRPTGGNYGYTF; DNA: TGTGCCAGCAGACCCACCGGGGGTAACTATGGCTACACCTTC
V: TRBV19; D: -; size: -; J: TRBJ1-3; CDR3: CASSIWQGSSGNTIYF; DNA: TGTGCCAGTAGTATCTGGCAGGGATCTTCTGGAAACACCATATATTTT
V: TRBV6-5; D: -; size: -; J: TRBJ2-1; CDR3: CASSYSRGPNNEQFF; DNA: TGTGCCAGCAGTTACTCGCGGGGGCCAAACAATGAGCAGTTCTTC
V: TRBV6-5; D: -; size: -; J: TRBJ1-6; CDR3: CASSYSTGGESPLHF; DNA: TGTGCCAGCAGTTACTCGACAGGCGGCGAATCACCCCTCCACTTT